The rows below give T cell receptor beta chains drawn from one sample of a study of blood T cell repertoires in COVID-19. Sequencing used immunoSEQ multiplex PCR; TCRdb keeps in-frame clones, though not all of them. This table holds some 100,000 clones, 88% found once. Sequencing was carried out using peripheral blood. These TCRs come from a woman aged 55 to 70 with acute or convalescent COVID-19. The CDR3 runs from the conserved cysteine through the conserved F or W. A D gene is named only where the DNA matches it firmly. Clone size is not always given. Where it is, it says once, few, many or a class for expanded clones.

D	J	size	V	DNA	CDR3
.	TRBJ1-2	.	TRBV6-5	TGTGCCAGCAGTTACAGCGGACAGAGCTATGGCTACACCTTC	CASSYSGQSYGYTF
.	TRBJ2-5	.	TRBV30	TGTGCCTGGAGCCAACGGGTAGAGACCCAGTACTTC	CAWSQRVETQYF
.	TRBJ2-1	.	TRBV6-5	TGTGCCAGCAGGGCTTTGGGGGCTAGGACCAATGAGCAGTTCTTC	CASRALGARTNEQFF
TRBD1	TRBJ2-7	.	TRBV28	TGTGCCAGCAGTACGACCGGGACAGGGGGCTGGCAGTACTTC	CASSTTGTGGWQYF
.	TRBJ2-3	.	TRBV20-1	TGCAGTGCTGGAATGAGGGATACGCAGTATTTT	CSAGMRDTQYF
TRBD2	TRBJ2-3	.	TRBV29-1	TGCAGCGTTTGGGAGGGCCTTGGAGATACGCAGTATTTT	CSVWEGLGDTQYF
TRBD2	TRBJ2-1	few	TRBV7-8	TGTGCCAGCAGCTCCTCCCGTATGGGACTAGAGCAGTTCTTC	CASSSSRMGLEQFF
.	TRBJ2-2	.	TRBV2	TGTGCCAGCAGCCTTACCGGGGAGCTGTTTTTT	CASSLTGELFF
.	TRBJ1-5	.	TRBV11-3	TGTGCCAGCAGCTGGGGGAGGGGACCGAATCAGCCCCAGCATTTT	CASSWGRGPNQPQHF
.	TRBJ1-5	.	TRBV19	TGTGCCAGTAGACCACCGCGCAAGGGGTACAATCAGCCCCAGCATTTT	CASRPPRKGYNQPQHF
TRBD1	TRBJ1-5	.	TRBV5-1	TGCGCCAGCAGCTTGGGGAGGGGGCTCGATCAGCCCCAGCATTTT	CASSLGRGLDQPQHF
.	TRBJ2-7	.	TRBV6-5	TGTGCCAGCAGTCTTCGGACAGACGAGCAGTACTTC	CASSLRTDEQYF
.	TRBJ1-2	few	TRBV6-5	TGTGCCAGCATCTGGGGCGATGGCTACACCTTC	CASIWGDGYTF
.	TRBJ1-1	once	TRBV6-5	TGTGCCAGCAGTACAGGGTGGGCTGAAGCTTTCTTT	CASSTGWAEAFF
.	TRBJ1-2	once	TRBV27	TGTGCCAGCAGTACGACAGGCATGTGGGGCTACACCTTC	CASSTTGMWGYTF
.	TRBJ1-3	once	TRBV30	TGTGCCTGGAGTGACAGGGTTATCCCTGGAAACACCATATATTTT	CAWSDRVIPGNTIYF
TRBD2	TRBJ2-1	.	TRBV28	TGTGCCAGCAGTTGGACCGCGGGAGGTAACAATGAGCGGTTCTTC	CASSWTAGGNNERFF
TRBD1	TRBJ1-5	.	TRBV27	TGTGCCAGCAGCTGGACAGGATCTAGCAATCAGCCCCAGCATTTT	CASSWTGSSNQPQHF
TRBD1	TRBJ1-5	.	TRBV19	TGTGCCAGTAGTATAACCCGACAGGGGTGGTATCAGCCCCAGCATTTT	CASSITRQGWYQPQHF
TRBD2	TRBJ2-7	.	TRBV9	TGTGCCAGCAGCGGAACTAGCGGGGCTTACTCCTACGAGCAGTACTTC	CASSGTSGAYSYEQYF
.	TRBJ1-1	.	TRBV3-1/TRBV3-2	TGTGCCAGCAGCCAGTGGGAGACTGAAGCTTTCTTT	CASSQWETEAFF
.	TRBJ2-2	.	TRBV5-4	TGTGCCAGCAGCGTGGGAGGCGTTGTCGGGGAGCTGTTTTTT	CASSVGGVVGELFF
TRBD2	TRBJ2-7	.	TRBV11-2	TGTGCCAGCAGCCTACAGGTGGCGGGAGGGTCCTACGAGCAGTACTTC	CASSLQVAGGSYEQYF
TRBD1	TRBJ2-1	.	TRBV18	TGTGCCAGCTCACGGTCGTCAGGGGGCAGCTCCTACAATGAGCAGTTCTTC	CASSRSSGGSSYNEQFF
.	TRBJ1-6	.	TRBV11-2	TGTGCCAGCAGCTTCTTTATGCGGGATTCACCCCTCCACTTT	CASSFFMRDSPLHF
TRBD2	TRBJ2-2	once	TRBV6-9	TGTGCCGGGACTAGCGTGAACACCGGGGAGCTGTTTTTT	CAGTSVNTGELFF
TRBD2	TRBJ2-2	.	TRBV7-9	TGTGCCAGCAGGGTAGTGGCGGGAGGCCCCTCCGGGGAGCTGTTTTTT	CASRVVAGGPSGELFF
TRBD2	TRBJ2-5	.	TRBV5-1	TGCGCCAGCAGCTTGTCGGGGGGGCAGGAGACCCAGTACTTC	CASSLSGGQETQYF
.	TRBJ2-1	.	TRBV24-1	TGTGCCACCAGTGATTTGATCGGTGAGCAGTTCTTC	CATSDLIGEQFF
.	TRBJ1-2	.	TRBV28	TGTGCCGGACACAGGGCGGGGGCGCGGGGCTACACCTTC	CAGHRAGARGYTF
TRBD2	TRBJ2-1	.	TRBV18	TGTGCCAGCTCACCACGGGGCGGGAGTAACTATGAGCAGTTCTTC	CASSPRGGSNYEQFF
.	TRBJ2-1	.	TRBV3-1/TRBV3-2	TGTGCCAGCAGCCAAGCCTTAACCCCCGGCAATGAGCAGTTCTTC	CASSQALTPGNEQFF
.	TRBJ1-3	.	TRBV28	TGTGCCAGCAGTTTATCGGTCCCTGGAAACACCATATATTTT	CASSLSVPGNTIYF